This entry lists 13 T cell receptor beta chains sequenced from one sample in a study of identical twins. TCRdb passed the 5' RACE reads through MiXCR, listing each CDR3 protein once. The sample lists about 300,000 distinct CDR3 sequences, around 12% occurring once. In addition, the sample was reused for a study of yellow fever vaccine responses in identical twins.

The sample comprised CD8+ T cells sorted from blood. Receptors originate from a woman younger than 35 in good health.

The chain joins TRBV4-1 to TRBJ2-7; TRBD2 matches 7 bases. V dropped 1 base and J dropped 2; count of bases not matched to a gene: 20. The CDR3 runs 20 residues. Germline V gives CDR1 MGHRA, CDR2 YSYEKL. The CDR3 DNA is TGCGCCAGCAGCCAAGGGCGCCGGTCAGCGGGACTACCGTTACCCTACGAGCAGTACGTC. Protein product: CASSQGRRSAGLPLPYEQYV.

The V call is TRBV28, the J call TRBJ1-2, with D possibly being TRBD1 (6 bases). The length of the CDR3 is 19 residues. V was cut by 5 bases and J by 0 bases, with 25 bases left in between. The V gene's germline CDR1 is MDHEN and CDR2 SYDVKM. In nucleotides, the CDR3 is TGTGCCAGCAGTACCCGCGGGGGCGGATCCGTAGTATCTAACTATGGCTACACCTTC. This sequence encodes CASSTRGGGSVVSNYGYTF.

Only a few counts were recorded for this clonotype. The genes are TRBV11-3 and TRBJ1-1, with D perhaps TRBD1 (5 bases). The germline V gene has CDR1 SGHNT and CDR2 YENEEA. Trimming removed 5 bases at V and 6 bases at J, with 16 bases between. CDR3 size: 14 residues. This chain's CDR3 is CASSSMRGMAEAFF. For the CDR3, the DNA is TGTGCCAGCAGCAGCATGAGGGGTATGGCTGAAGCTTTCTTT.

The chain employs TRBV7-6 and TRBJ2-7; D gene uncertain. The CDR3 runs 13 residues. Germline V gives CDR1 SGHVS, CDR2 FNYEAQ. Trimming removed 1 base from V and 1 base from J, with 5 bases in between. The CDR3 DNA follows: TGTGCCAGCAGCTTAGAACTTTCCTACGAGCAGTACTTC. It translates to CASSLELSYEQYF.

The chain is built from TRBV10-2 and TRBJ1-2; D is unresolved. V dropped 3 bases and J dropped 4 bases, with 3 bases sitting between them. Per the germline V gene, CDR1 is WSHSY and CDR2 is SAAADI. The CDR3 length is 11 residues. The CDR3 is CASSDSYGYTF. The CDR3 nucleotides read TGCGCCAGCAGTGATTCCTATGGCTACACCTTC.

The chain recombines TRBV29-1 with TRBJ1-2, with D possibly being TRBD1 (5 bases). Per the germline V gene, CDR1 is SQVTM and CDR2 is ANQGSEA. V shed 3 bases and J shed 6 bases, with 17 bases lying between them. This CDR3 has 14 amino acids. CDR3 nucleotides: TGCAGCGTTGATCTTCGGGGGAGGGAGGATGGCTACACCTTC. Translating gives CSVDLRGREDGYTF.

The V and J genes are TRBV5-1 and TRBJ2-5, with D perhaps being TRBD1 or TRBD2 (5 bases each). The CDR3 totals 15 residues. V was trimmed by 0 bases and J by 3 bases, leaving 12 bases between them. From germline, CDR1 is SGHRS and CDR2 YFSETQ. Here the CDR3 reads CASSLDPSREETQYF. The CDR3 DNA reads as TGCGCCAGCAGCTTGGATCCTAGCAGGGAAGAGACCCAGTACTTC.

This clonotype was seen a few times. CDR3 DNA sequence: TGTGCCAGCAGTTACGGCGAGGGACAGGGACCCTGGAATGAGCAGTTCTTC. This codes for CASSYGEGQGPWNEQFF. The chain recombines TRBV6-2 or TRBV6-3 with TRBJ2-1; the match to TRBD1 covers 9 bases. J was trimmed by 7 bases and V by 2 bases; bases with no gene match: 12. The CDR3 runs 17 residues. CDR1 is MNHEY, CDR2 SVGEGT, per germline.

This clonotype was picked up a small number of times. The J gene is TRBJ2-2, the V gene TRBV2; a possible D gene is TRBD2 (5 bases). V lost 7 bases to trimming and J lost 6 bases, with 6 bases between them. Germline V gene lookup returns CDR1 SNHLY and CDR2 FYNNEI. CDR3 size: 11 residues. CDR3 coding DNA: TGTGCCAGCACGGGATCCGGGGAGCTGTTTTTT. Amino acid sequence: CASTGSGELFF. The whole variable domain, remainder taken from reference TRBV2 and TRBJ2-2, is EPEVTQTPSHQVTQMGQEVILRCVPISNHLYFYWYRQILGQKVEFLVSFYNNEISEKSEIFDDQFSVERPDGSNFTLKIRSTKLEDSAMYFCASTGSGELFFGEGSRLTVL.

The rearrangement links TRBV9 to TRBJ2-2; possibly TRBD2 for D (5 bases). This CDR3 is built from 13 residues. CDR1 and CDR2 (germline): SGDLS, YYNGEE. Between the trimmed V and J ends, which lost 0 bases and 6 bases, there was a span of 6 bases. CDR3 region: CASSVAGSGELFF. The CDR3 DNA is TGTGCCAGCAGCGTAGCGGGGTCCGGGGAGCTGTTTTTT.

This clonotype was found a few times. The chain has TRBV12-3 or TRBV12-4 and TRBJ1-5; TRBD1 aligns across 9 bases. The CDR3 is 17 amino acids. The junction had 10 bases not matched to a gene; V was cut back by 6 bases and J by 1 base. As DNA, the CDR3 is TGTGCCAGCAGCCCCCGGGACAGGGTTAAGAGCAATCAGCCCCAGCATTTT. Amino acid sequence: CASSPRDRVKSNQPQHF.

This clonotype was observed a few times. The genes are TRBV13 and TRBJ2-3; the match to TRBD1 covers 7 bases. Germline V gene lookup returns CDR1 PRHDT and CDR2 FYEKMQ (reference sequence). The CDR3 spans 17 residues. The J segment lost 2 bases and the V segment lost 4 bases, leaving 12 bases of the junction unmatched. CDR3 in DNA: TGTGCCAGCAGCTCAACCGAAAGACAGGGATCCACAGATACGCAGTATTTT. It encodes CASSSTERQGSTDTQYF.

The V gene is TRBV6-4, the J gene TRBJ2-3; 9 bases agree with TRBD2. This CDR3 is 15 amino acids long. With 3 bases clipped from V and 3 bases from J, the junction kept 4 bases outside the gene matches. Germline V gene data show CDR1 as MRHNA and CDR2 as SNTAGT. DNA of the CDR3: TGTGCCAGCAGTGAAGGCGGGGGGGCTACAGATACGCAGTATTTT. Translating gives CASSEGGGATDTQYF.